The 13 T cell receptor beta chains below were found in one sample sequenced in a study of T cells in Graves' hyperthyroidism and ophthalmopathy. RNA transcripts gave rise to amplified TCR beta CDR3 regions. A first-round RT-PCR of the TCR CDR3 used the HTBI primer set. Each CDR3 protein is one row after TCRdb ran MiXCR on the multiplex PCR reads. This sample has about 500,000 distinct CDR3 sequences, with 46% found just once. The specimen was peripheral blood or thyroid tissue (not recorded which). These receptors were taken from an adult woman with Graves' disease, either hyperthyroidism or ophthalmopathy (not recorded which).

With regard to this clonotype: A single base separates this from a much larger clone, so it may be a read error. The genes are TRBV7-8 and TRBJ1-5; no reliable D call. Germline V lookup: CDR1 SGHVS, CDR2 FQNEAQ. The V gene lost 4 bases and the J gene lost 5 bases, with 9 bases spanning the gap. This CDR3 is 13 amino acids long. The CDR3 spells CASSYGVDQPQHF. The CDR3 bases are TGTGCCAGCAGCTACGGGGTCGATCAGCCCCAGCATTTT.

V gene TRBV7-2 combines with J gene TRBJ1-1, with D possibly matching TRBD1 (6 bases). The CDR3 length is 15 residues. The V gene's germline CDR1 is SGHTA and CDR2 FQGNSA. The V end lost 0 bases, the J end lost 5 bases, and 13 bases lay between the germline ends. The CDR3 sequence is CASSLASRGGTEAFF. CDR3 coding DNA: TGTGCCAGCAGCTTAGCTTCCAGGGGCGGAACTGAAGCTTTCTTT.

This clonotype was observed at least ten times. This chain connects TRBV10-3 to TRBJ1-6; 11 nucleotides match TRBD1. In germline, CDR1 is ENHRY, CDR2 SYGVKD. There are 14 residues in the CDR3. V lost 6 bases, J lost 7 bases, and 2 bases stayed unmatched. The CDR3 here is CAIRGTGGNSPLHF. The CDR3 DNA reads TGTGCCATCAGAGGGACAGGGGGGAATTCACCCCTCCACTTT.

This clonotype was recorded many times. CDR3 nucleotide sequence: TGTGCCAGCAGTTTGGGGGGGGGGCTTGGCTACACCTTC. Translation gives CASSLGGGLGYTF. J is TRBJ1-2 and V is TRBV12-3 or TRBV12-4, with a tentative D call TRBD1 (6 bases). Between the trimmed V and J ends, which lost 3 bases and 7 bases, there was a span of 12 bases. The CDR3 extends over 13 amino acids.

This clonotype was counted many times. This sequence joins TRBV7-3 and TRBJ2-2; D may be TRBD1 (5 bases). The length of the CDR3 is 13 residues. Germline V CDR1 and CDR2: SGHTA, FQGTGA. Trimming removed 5 bases from V and 4 bases from J, with 8 bases in between. The CDR3 coding sequence is TGTGCCAGCAGCCAGGGTAGCACCGGGGAGCTGTTTTTT. It yields the protein CASSQGSTGELFF.

In this sample, this clonotype turned up many times. This chain connects TRBV7-9 to TRBJ2-7; 13 bases fit TRBD2. V shed 7 bases, J shed 7 bases, and the junction held 10 bases outside the gene matches. This CDR3 comprises 15 residues. Per germline, CDR1 SEHNR and CDR2 FQNEAQ (reference sequence). The CDR3 DNA reads as TGTGCCAGCACCCCCCTCGGGACTAGCGGGACTGAGCAGTACTTC. This sequence encodes CASTPLGTSGTEQYF.

V is TRBV5-1 and J is TRBJ1-5; D possibly corresponds to TRBD1 (5 bases). Germline values: CDR1 SGHRS, CDR2 YFSETQ. V gave up 2 bases and J gave up 0 bases, with 12 bases separating them. The CDR3 contains 16 residues. The CDR3 is CASSFGTLDSNQPQHF. CDR3 sequence (DNA): TGCGCCAGCAGCTTCGGGACTCTTGATAGCAATCAGCCCCAGCATTTT.

The V call is TRBV9, the J call TRBJ2-5; 7 nucleotides align to TRBD1. CDR3 size: 17 residues. With V trimmed by 4 bases and J by 5 bases, 17 bases remained unmatched. CDR1 and CDR2 from the germline V gene are SGDLS and YYNGEE. CDR3: CASSPSPHIDRVETQYF. CDR3 DNA: TGTGCCAGCAGCCCGAGCCCCCATATTGACAGGGTTGAGACCCAGTACTTC.

The rearrangement uses TRBV9 and TRBJ2-7, with a possible D match to TRBD1 (6 bases). Germline-derived CDR1 and CDR2 are SGDLS and YYNGEE. The length of the CDR3 is 12 residues. Trimming removed 1 base from V and 7 bases from J, with 9 bases in between. CDR3 DNA sequence: TGTGCCAGCAGCGTACAGGGGCAAGAGCAGTACTTC. It specifies CASSVQGQEQYF.

The chain joins TRBV2 to TRBJ2-1, with D unclear. The CDR3 loop spans 13 amino acids. V lost 2 bases and J 4 bases, leaving 6 bases between the germline ends. The germline V gene has CDR1 SNHLY and CDR2 FYNNEI. The CDR3 nucleotides are TGTGCCAGCAGTGAAAACGGATACAATGAGCAGTTCTTC. Residues: CASSENGYNEQFF.

V and J are TRBV20-1 and TRBJ2-5; 8 nucleotides align to TRBD2. The J segment lost 4 bases and the V segment lost 5 bases, leaving 6 bases of the junction unmatched. The germline CDR1 and CDR2 sequences are DFQATT and SNEGSKA (reference sequence). This CDR3 region has 13 residues. The DNA of the CDR3 is TGCAGTGCTTCAACCACTAGCGGAGAGACCCAGTACTTC. Protein sequence: CSASTTSGETQYF.

This clonotype was observed at least ten times. The V and J genes are TRBV6-2 or TRBV6-3 and TRBJ2-5; D unclear. Trimming left V 2 bases short and J 5 bases short, with 3 bases between. This CDR3 has 11 residues. Germline V lookup: CDR1 MNHEY, CDR2 SVGEGT. The CDR3 region has the DNA TGTGCCAGCAGTTACGCTGAGACCCAGTACTTC. Residues: CASSYAETQYF.

This clonotype was picked up many times. This chain uses TRBV7-3 with TRBJ2-5; D is perhaps TRBD2 (5 bases). The CDR3 has 18 amino acids. Germline V gene lookup returns CDR1 SGHTA and CDR2 FQGTGA. Trimming took 1 base from V and 5 from J, leaving 23 bases between them. CDR3 in DNA: TGTGCCAGCAGCTTAAGGTCCCCGGTGTGGGAGCTTTCCGAGACCCAGTACTTC. Amino acid sequence: CASSLRSPVWELSETQYF. Full variable domain (rest looked up from reference TRBV7-3 and TRBJ2-5): GAGVSQTPSNKVTEKGKYVELRCDPISGHTALYWYRQSLGQGPEFLIYFQGTGAADDSGLPNDRFFAVRPEGSVSTLKIQRTERGDSAVYLCASSLRSPVWELSETQYFGPGTRLLVL.